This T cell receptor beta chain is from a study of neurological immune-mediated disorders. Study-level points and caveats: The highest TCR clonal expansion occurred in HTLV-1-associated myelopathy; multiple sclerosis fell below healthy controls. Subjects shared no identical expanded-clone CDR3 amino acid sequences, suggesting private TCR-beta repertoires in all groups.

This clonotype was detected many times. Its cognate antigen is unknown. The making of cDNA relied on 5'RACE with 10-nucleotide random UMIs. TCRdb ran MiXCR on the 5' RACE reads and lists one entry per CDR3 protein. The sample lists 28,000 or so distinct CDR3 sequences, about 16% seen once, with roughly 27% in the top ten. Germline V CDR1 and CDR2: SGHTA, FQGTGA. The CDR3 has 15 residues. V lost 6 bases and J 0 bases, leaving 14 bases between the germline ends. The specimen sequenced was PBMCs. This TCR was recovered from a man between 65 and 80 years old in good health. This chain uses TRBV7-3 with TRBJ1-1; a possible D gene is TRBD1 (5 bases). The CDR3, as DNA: TGTGCCAGCAGTTTGGGTGGGGGGATGAACACTGAAGCTTTCTTT. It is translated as CASSLGGGMNTEAFF. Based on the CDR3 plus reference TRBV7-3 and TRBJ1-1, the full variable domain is GAGVSQTPSNKVTEKGKYVELRCDPISGHTALYWYRQSLGQGPEFLIYFQGTGAADDSGLPNDRFFAVRPEGSVSTLKIQRTERGDSAVYLCASSLGGGMNTEAFFGQGTRLTVV.